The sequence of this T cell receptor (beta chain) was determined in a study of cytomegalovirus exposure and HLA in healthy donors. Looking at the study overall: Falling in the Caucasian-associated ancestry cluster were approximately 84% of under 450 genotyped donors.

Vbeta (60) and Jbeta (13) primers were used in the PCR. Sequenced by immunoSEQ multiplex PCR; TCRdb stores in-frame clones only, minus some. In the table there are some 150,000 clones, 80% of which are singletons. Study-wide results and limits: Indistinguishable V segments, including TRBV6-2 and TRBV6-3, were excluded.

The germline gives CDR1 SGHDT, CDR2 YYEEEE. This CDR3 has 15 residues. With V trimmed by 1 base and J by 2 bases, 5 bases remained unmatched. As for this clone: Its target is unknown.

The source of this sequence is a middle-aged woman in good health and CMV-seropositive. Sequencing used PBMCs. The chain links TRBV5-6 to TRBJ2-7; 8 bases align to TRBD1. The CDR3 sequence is CASSLSDRGTYEQYF. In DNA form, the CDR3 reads TGTGCCAGCAGCTTGAGCGACAGGGGAACCTACGAGCAGTACTTC. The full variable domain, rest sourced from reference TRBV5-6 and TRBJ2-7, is DAGVTQSPTHLIKTRGQQVTLRCSPKSGHDTVSWYQQALGQGPQFIFQYYEEEERQRGNFPDRFSGHQFPNYSSELNVNALLLGDSALYLCASSLSDRGTYEQYFGPGTRLTVT.